Following are 28 T cell receptor beta chains from one sample sequenced in a study of blood T cell repertoires in COVID-19. Libraries were prepared by immunoSEQ multiplex PCR; TCRdb keeps only in-frame clonotypes and omits some of them. The sample has approximately 280,000 clones, around 85% seen once; the top ten hold 6% to 7%. Sequences were obtained from PBMCs or T cells enriched from blood (not recorded which). These receptors originate from a woman between 35 and 50 years old who had recovered from COVID-19.

The chain joins TRBV27 to TRBJ2-5, with 9 bases aligning to TRBD2. The CDR3 runs 16 residues. CDR1 MNHEY and CDR2 SMNVEV come from the germline V gene (reference sequence). The V gene end was trimmed by 2 bases and the J gene end by 3 bases; junction bases not matched to a gene: 7. CDR3 bases: TGTGCCAGCAGTTTAGGAGTGCTAGCGGGAAAAGAGACCCAGTACTTC. This gives the protein CASSLGVLAGKETQYF.

The chain is built from TRBV9 and TRBJ2-1; D uncertain. Trimming pared 0 bases from V and 8 bases from J, leaving 6 bases between. Germline V lookup: CDR1 SGDLS, CDR2 YYNGEE. The CDR3 length is 12 residues. The CDR3 protein is CASSVEGDEQFF. The CDR3 coding sequence is TGTGCCAGCAGCGTAGAAGGAGATGAGCAGTTCTTC.

This clone came up a few times. The chain carries TRBV14 and TRBJ2-3, with 12 nucleotides matching TRBD2. The germline gives CDR1 SGHDN, CDR2 FVKESK. The CDR3 extends over 16 amino acids. The V gene end was trimmed by 4 bases and the J gene end by 2 bases; junction bases not matched to a gene: 4. CDR3 in DNA: TGTGCCAGCAGCCGCCGACTAGCGGGAGACACAGATACGCAGTATTTT. Translating gives CASSRRLAGDTDTQYF.

The chain combines TRBV24-1 with TRBJ2-7, with TRBD2 matching 7 bases. The CDR3 is 14 amino acids. V lost 7 bases to trimming and J lost 7 bases; unmatched junction nucleotides: 12. Germline-derived CDR1 and CDR2 are KGHDR and SFDVKD. The CDR3 nucleotides are TGTGCCACCAGCGCTAGCGGCCCGACGGGGGAGCAGTACTTC. It translates to CATSASGPTGEQYF.

The CDR3 nucleotides are TGTGCCAGCAGTGAAAGGCCGTCAGGGGGCCAAGAGACCCAGTACTTC. Protein product: CASSERPSGGQETQYF. V and J are TRBV3-1 (or the pseudogene TRBV3-2) and TRBJ2-5; TRBD1 aligns across 7 bases. CDR1 is LGHDT and CDR2 is YNNKEL in the germline V gene (reference sequence). J gave up 1 base and V 6 bases, and 11 bases lay outside the gene matches. There are 16 residues in the CDR3.

The rearrangement links TRBV28 to TRBJ1-5; D is unresolved. This CDR3 has 15 residues. Germline V CDR1 and CDR2: MDHEN, SYDVKM. V lost 6 bases to trimming and J lost 2 bases, with 14 bases between them. CDR3: CASRANRWGNQPQHF. CDR3 bases: TGTGCCAGCAGGGCGAACAGATGGGGCAATCAGCCCCAGCATTTT. Looking up the rest from reference TRBV28 and TRBJ1-5 gives the full variable domain: DVKVTQSSRYLVKRTGEKVFLECVQDMDHENMFWYRQDPGLGLRLIYFSYDVKMKEKGDIPEGYSVSREKKERFSLILESASTNQTSMYLCASRANRWGNQPQHFGDGTRLSIL.

The chain is built from TRBV5-8 and TRBJ2-5; D perhaps matches TRBD2 (7 bases). Germline CDR1 is SGHTS and CDR2 is YDEGEE. Trimming pared 2 bases from V and 5 bases from J, leaving 28 bases between. This CDR3 is built from 19 residues. CDR3 DNA: TGTGCCAGCAGCTTCGGTAGAGCAGGGGCGGGGGTTCGAGGGGAGACCCAGTACTTC. This codes for CASSFGRAGAGVRGETQYF. Based on the CDR3 plus reference TRBV5-8 and TRBJ2-5, the full variable domain is EAGVTQSPTHLIKTRGQQATLRCSPISGHTSVYWYQQALGLGLQFLLWYDEGEERNRGNFPPRFSGRQFPNYSSELNVNALELEDSALYLCASSFGRAGAGVRGETQYFGPGTRLLVL.

About this clone: The junction differs from germline at one of its ends, possibly a read error. The V and J genes are TRBV30 and TRBJ2-7; 14 positions agree with TRBD2. Germline CDR1 and CDR2: GTSNPN and SVGIG (reference sequence). This CDR3 spans 13 amino acids. The DNA for the CDR3 is TGTGCCTGGAGTCGACTAGCGGGAGGGCCGGGGAACTTC. It yields the protein CAWSRLAGGPGNF.

This chain joins TRBV28 and TRBJ2-2; the D gene is possibly TRBD1 (6 bases). V lost 10 bases and J lost 2, with 11 bases in between. The CDR3 is 13 amino acids. Germline CDR1 is MDHEN and CDR2 is SYDVKM. The CDR3 is CANRQANTGELFF. Written as DNA, the CDR3 is TGTGCCAACCGACAGGCTAACACCGGGGAGCTGTTTTTT.

The chain carries TRBV24-1 and TRBJ1-2; TRBD1 matches 7 bases. CDR3 length: 18 residues. Germline V gene lookup returns CDR1 KGHDR and CDR2 SFDVKD. V shed 3 bases and J 2 bases; nucleotides not matched to a gene: 14. CDR3 in amino acids: CATSDAQGDLRKNYGYTF. The CDR3 coding sequence is TGTGCCACCAGTGATGCCCAGGGGGATCTACGGAAAAACTATGGCTACACCTTC.

This clone was detected only once. The chain is built from TRBV2 and TRBJ2-2; the D gene is possibly TRBD1 (5 bases). Deletions cut 2 bases from V and 4 bases from J, with 8 bases between. This CDR3 region has 14 residues. Germline values: CDR1 SNHLY, CDR2 FYNNEI. DNA for the CDR3: TGTGCCAGCAGTGAAAGGGGCACCACCGGGGAGCTGTTTTTT. This codes for CASSERGTTGELFF.

A single count supports this clone. This chain links TRBV10-3 with TRBJ2-7; D may be TRBD2 (6 bases). The germline CDR1 and CDR2 sequences are ENHRY and SYGVKD. The CDR3 loop spans 17 amino acids. Trimming shortened V by 3 bases and J by 6 bases, and 24 bases separated the two germline ends. CDR3 DNA: TGTGCCATCAGTGATCAAACCGGGAGTAGTTCTAGTCTCGAGCAGTACTTC. This gives the protein CAISDQTGSSSSLEQYF.

The V gene is TRBV2, the J gene TRBJ2-5, with a weak D call TRBD2 (6 bases). CDR3 size: 13 residues. V gave up 6 bases and J gave up 5 bases, with 13 bases separating them. Germline V gives CDR1 SNHLY, CDR2 FYNNEI. In DNA, the CDR3 is TGTGCCAGCAGACTCGGGGGAGACGAGACCCAGTACTTC. This encodes CASRLGGDETQYF.

J is TRBJ1-6 and V is TRBV30, with D perhaps TRBD1 (5 bases). In germline, CDR1 is GTSNPN, CDR2 SVGIG (reference sequence). This CDR3 region has 17 residues. Trimming pared 1 base from V and 6 bases from J, leaving 19 bases between. The CDR3 bases are TGTGCCTGGAGTGGACACCGGGGGGTGATACGTAATTCACCCCTCCACTTT. As protein: CAWSGHRGVIRNSPLHF.

This clone was counted only a few times. The J gene is TRBJ1-2, the V gene TRBV24-1; 8 bases match TRBD1. This CDR3 is 15 amino acids long. V lost 2 bases to trimming and J lost 6 bases; unmatched junction nucleotides: 7. Germline assignment: CDR1 KGHDR and CDR2 SFDVKD. CDR3 sequence reads: CATSDSGRGRDGYTF. CDR3 nucleotides: TGTGCCACCAGTGATTCCGGCAGGGGGCGTGATGGCTACACCTTC.

The chain is built from TRBV6-2 or TRBV6-3 and TRBJ2-1; D gene unclear. The CDR3 is 12 residues long. Trimming shortened V by 5 bases and J by 4 bases, and 6 bases separated the two germline ends. Germline assignment: CDR1 MNHEY and CDR2 SVGEGT. CDR3 DNA sequence: TGTGCCAGCAGTCCCCTTTACAATGAGCAGTTCTTC. Protein product: CASSPLYNEQFF.

CDR3 residues: CASSRGGTGGLANQPQHF. As DNA, the CDR3 is TGTGCCAGCAGTCGGGGGGGGACAGGGGGACTAGCAAATCAGCCCCAGCATTTT. The genes are TRBV6-6 and TRBJ1-5, with 11 bases fitting TRBD1. With 5 bases clipped from V and 4 bases from J, the junction kept 13 bases outside the gene matches. This CDR3 contains 18 residues. In germline, CDR1 is MNHNY, CDR2 SVGAGI (reference sequence).

V is TRBV7-2 and J is TRBJ1-1, with D maybe TRBD1 (5 bases). The germline V gene encodes CDR1 SGHTA and CDR2 FQGNSA. CDR3 length: 13 amino acids. Trimming removed 4 bases at V and 5 bases at J, with 11 bases between. CDR3 coding DNA: TGTGCCAGCAGCTGGGGGGAGTGGACTGAAGCTTTCTTT. Translating it yields CASSWGEWTEAFF.

This clone was seen only once. The rearrangement joins TRBV28 to TRBJ2-3; 7 bases match TRBD2. CDR3 length equals 13 residues. Per the germline V gene, CDR1 is MDHEN and CDR2 is SYDVKM. V dropped 5 bases and J dropped 9; count of bases not matched to a gene: 8. The CDR3 nucleotides read TGTGCCAGCAGTCCCTCGGCGGGAGACACGCAGTATTTT. This translates into CASSPSAGDTQYF.

V and J are TRBV7-9 and TRBJ1-1, with D maybe TRBD1 (6 bases). Trimming removed 7 bases at V and 1 base at J, with 10 bases between. The CDR3 contains 13 residues. Germline V lookup: CDR1 SEHNR, CDR2 FQNEAQ (reference sequence). CDR3 nucleotides: TGTGCCAGCAACAGGGAAGGGAACACTGAAGCTTTCTTT. Its translation is CASNREGNTEAFF.

The chain links TRBV4-2 to TRBJ2-7; 8 bases match TRBD1. Germline CDR1 and CDR2: LGHNA and YNFKEQ. The CDR3 has 16 amino acids. The J segment lost 4 bases and the V segment lost 0 bases, leaving 8 bases of the junction unmatched. The CDR3, as DNA: TGTGCCAGCAGCCAAGAAGGGGTCAGGGGGCGATACGAGCAGTACTTC. Amino acids: CASSQEGVRGRYEQYF.

The chain couples TRBV7-8 to TRBJ2-1; 13 nucleotides agree with TRBD2. This CDR3 spans 16 amino acids. V shed 2 bases and J 8 bases; nucleotides not matched to a gene: 6. Germline V gene sequence: CDR1 SGHVS, CDR2 FQNEAQ. In DNA form, the CDR3 reads TGTGCCAGCAGCTTATCCGGGACTAGCGGGATAGATGAGCAGTTCTTC. Encoded protein: CASSLSGTSGIDEQFF.

This chain joins TRBV18 and TRBJ2-7; TRBD1 aligns across 7 bases. CDR3 length: 15 residues. V gave up 3 bases and J gave up 0 bases; unmatched junction bases: 5. Per the germline V gene, CDR1 is KGHSH and CDR2 is LQKENI. The CDR3 here is CASSPDRVSSYEQYF. Here the CDR3 DNA reads TGTGCCAGCTCACCTGACAGGGTTAGCTCCTACGAGCAGTACTTC.

The chain employs TRBV6-8 and TRBJ2-7; 8 positions match TRBD1. V shed 4 bases, J shed 11 bases, and the junction held 16 bases outside the gene matches. In germline, CDR1 is MNHGY, CDR2 SAAAGT. The CDR3 has 15 amino acids. CDR3 in DNA: TGTGCCAGCAGTTCGACAGGGGCCAAATGGTGTGTGGAGTACTTC. It is translated as CASSSTGAKWCVEYF.

The chain has TRBV6-5 and TRBJ2-1; D possibly corresponds to TRBD2 (5 bases). V was cut by 7 bases and J by 9 bases, with 16 bases left in between. The CDR3 sequence is 13 residues long. From germline, CDR1 is MNHEY and CDR2 SVGAGI. The CDR3 bases are TGTGCCAGCAACCCCGGACGGGATATTGAGCAGTTCTTC. Protein: CASNPGRDIEQFF.

J is TRBJ2-5 and V is TRBV7-2, with TRBD2 matching 8 bases. The junction had 10 bases not matched to a gene; V was cut back by 5 bases and J by 2 bases. The CDR3 has 16 residues. CDR1 is SGHTA, CDR2 FQGNSA, per germline. CDR3 region: CASSPRRREEQETQYF. The DNA of the CDR3 is TGTGCCAGCAGCCCAAGGAGGCGGGAGGAGCAAGAGACCCAGTACTTC.

This chain's CDR3 is CASSSSGGGYTEAFF. Here the CDR3 DNA reads TGTGCCAGCAGTAGCTCCGGTGGAGGGTACACTGAAGCTTTCTTT. The chain carries TRBV9 and TRBJ1-1; D not certain. The CDR3 length is 15 residues. The germline V gene encodes CDR1 SGDLS and CDR2 YYNGEE. With 5 bases removed from V and 3 bases from J, the gap between germline ends came to 17 bases.

This clone was picked up a small number of times. The rearrangement joins TRBV20-1 to TRBJ1-5; D is unresolved. This CDR3 is built from 10 residues. Trimming cost V 5 bases and J 11 bases, with 10 bases left between them. The germline CDR1 and CDR2 sequences are DFQATT and SNEGSKA (reference sequence). CDR3 sequence: CSARSEAQHF. The CDR3 nucleotides are TGCAGTGCTCGGTCTGAAGCCCAGCATTTT.